Presented here are 23 T cell receptor beta chains from one specimen sequenced in a study of beta chain features in type 1 diabetes. Overall study results and limits: Type 1 diabetes patients had TCRB CDR3s that were shorter (moderately but significantly so) in all four CD4+ subsets.

The authors reverse transcribed all of the isolated RNA, so sequencing captured expressed TCRB transcripts. Produced via immunoSEQ multiplex PCR; TCRdb's table is partial and in-frame only. Of around 310,000 clones in the sample, roughly 12% were seen once. Antigens for these TCRs are unknown. The sample was naive CD4+ T cells from blood. Source of these receptors: a woman between 18 and 29 years old with type 1 diabetes.

This clone came up once. The chain is built from TRBV27 and TRBJ1-2, with 8 bases that match TRBD1. Looked up from germline, CDR1 is MNHEY and CDR2 is SMNVEV (reference sequence). J gave up 0 bases and V 3 bases, and 3 bases lay outside the gene matches. This CDR3 region has 15 residues. The CDR3 protein is CASSLTGATNYGYTF. CDR3 nucleotides: TGTGCCAGCAGTTTGACAGGGGCTACTAACTATGGCTACACCTTC.

This clone occurred a few times. The V gene is TRBV29-1, the J gene TRBJ1-4; possibly TRBD1 for D (5 bases). The CDR3 runs to 13 residues. Germline V lookup: CDR1 SQVTM, CDR2 ANQGSEA. The ends were cut back, 5 bases at V and 5 bases at J, with 12 bases in the middle. The CDR3 protein is CSVRAGKNEKLFF. The CDR3 DNA follows: TGCAGCGTTAGGGCAGGGAAGAATGAAAAACTGTTTTTT.

J is TRBJ2-1 and V is TRBV2; 7 nucleotides match TRBD2. Trimming took 11 bases from V and 2 from J; bases not matched to a gene: 12. Looked up from germline, CDR1 is SNHLY and CDR2 is FYNNEI. The CDR3 is made up of 15 amino acids. CDR3 sequence: CASKGELAAYNEQFF. CDR3 sequence (DNA): TGTGCCTCCAAAGGTGAGCTAGCGGCCTACAATGAGCAGTTCTTC.

The chain is built from TRBV7-6 and TRBJ2-3, with TRBD2 as a possible D gene (6 bases). Germline V gene data show CDR1 as SGHVS and CDR2 as FNYEAQ. With 4 bases removed from V and 6 bases from J, the gap between germline ends came to 8 bases. The CDR3 sequence is 12 residues long. CDR3 nucleotides: TGTGCCAGCAGCTCAGGGAGGGATACGCAGTATTTT. Its protein product is CASSSGRDTQYF.

The sample holds a few counts of this clone. The rearrangement uses TRBV29-1 and TRBJ1-1; possibly TRBD1 for D (5 bases). Trimming cost V 2 bases and J 4 bases, with 11 bases left between them. CDR3 size: 13 residues. From germline, CDR1 is SQVTM and CDR2 ANQGSEA. The CDR3 sequence: CSVERGVGTEAFF. CDR3 sequence (DNA): TGCAGCGTTGAAAGGGGCGTGGGCACTGAAGCTTTCTTT.

This clone was seen only a few times. This chain's CDR3 is CASSEGTANTGELFF. Here the CDR3 DNA reads TGCGCCAGCAGCGAGGGGACAGCGAACACCGGGGAGCTGTTTTTT. The chain combines TRBV5-1 with TRBJ2-2; 7 bases map to TRBD1. Germline-derived CDR1 and CDR2 are SGHRS and YFSETQ. The CDR3 is 15 residues long. With V trimmed by 4 bases and J by 0 bases, 3 bases remained unmatched. Complete variable domain (other parts from reference TRBV5-1 and TRBJ2-2): KAGVTQTPRYLIKTRGQQVTLSCSPISGHRSVSWYQQTPGQGLQFLFEYFSETQRNKGNFPGRFSGRQFSNSRSEMNVSTLELGDSALYLCASSEGTANTGELFFGEGSRLTVL.

The V call is TRBV11-2, the J call TRBJ2-5, with TRBD2 as a possible D gene (5 bases). The CDR3 loop spans 11 amino acids. With 9 bases removed from V and 5 bases from J, the gap between germline ends came to 10 bases. The germline CDR1 and CDR2 sequences are SGHAT and FQNNGV. In DNA, the CDR3 is TGTGCCAGTGGAGGAACGGAGACCCAGTACTTC. Translating gives CASGGTETQYF.

This chain joins TRBV15 and TRBJ1-2, with 9 positions matching TRBD1. V trimming: 0 bases; J trimming: 8 bases; junction bases outside the gene matches: 7. The V gene's germline CDR1 is LNHNV and CDR2 YYDKDF (reference sequence). CDR3 length equals 15 residues. The CDR3 DNA follows: TGTGCCACCAGCAGAGATACGGACAGGGGATGGGGCTACACCTTC. Its protein product is CATSRDTDRGWGYTF.

The sample holds a few counts of this clone. V gene TRBV11-2 combines with J gene TRBJ2-1; TRBD1 matches at 9 bases. J was trimmed by 7 bases and V by 5 bases; bases with no gene match: 6. This CDR3 is built from 14 residues. Germline V lookup: CDR1 SGHAT, CDR2 FQNNGV. The CDR3 loop is CASSTGTGWNEQFF. The CDR3 bases are TGTGCCAGCAGCACCGGGACAGGGTGGAATGAGCAGTTCTTC. The full variable domain, rest sourced from reference TRBV11-2 and TRBJ2-1, is EAGVAQSPRYKIIEKRQSVAFWCNPISGHATLYWYQQILGQGPKLLIQFQNNGVVDDSQLPKDRFSAERLKGVDSTLKIQPAKLEDSAVYLCASSTGTGWNEQFFGPGTRLTVL.

This clone was picked up a small number of times. The chain combines TRBV6-5 with TRBJ1-1; no definite D call. Trimming removed 0 bases from V and 4 bases from J, with 6 bases in between. CDR3 length equals 13 residues. Germline V gene lookup returns CDR1 MNHEY and CDR2 SVGAGI. The CDR3 DNA reads TGTGCCAGCAGTTACTCGAGAAGCACTGAAGCTTTCTTT. Encoded protein: CASSYSRSTEAFF.

This clone was seen more than once but under ten times. The chain has TRBV27 and TRBJ1-4, with no clear D. Trimming removed 3 bases at V and 8 bases at J, with 13 bases between. In germline, CDR1 is MNHEY, CDR2 SMNVEV (reference sequence). This CDR3 region has 14 residues. The CDR3 region has the DNA TGTGCCAGCAGTTTGGCCGGGATTCAGGAAAAACTGTTTTTT. Amino acids: CASSLAGIQEKLFF.

The chain employs TRBV9 and TRBJ2-1; 7 bases map to TRBD2. The V gene's germline CDR1 is SGDLS and CDR2 YYNGEE. After removal of 0 bases from V and 4 bases from J, the junction contained 7 bases not matched to a gene. The CDR3 totals 16 residues. DNA for the CDR3: TGTGCCAGCAGCGTAGGAAGGTCTAGCGGATACAATGAGCAGTTCTTC. Protein sequence: CASSVGRSSGYNEQFF.

This clone came up a few times. The CDR3 DNA sequence: TGTGCCAGCTCGCCGGACAGGGTCGGCTACGAGCAGTACGTC. Translated: CASSPDRVGYEQYV. V is TRBV18 and J is TRBJ2-7; 8 bases align to TRBD1. In germline, CDR1 is KGHSH, CDR2 LQKENI. This CDR3 is 14 amino acids long. The ends lost 6 bases at V and 3 bases at J; junction bases unmatched: 7.

The chain carries TRBV5-1 and TRBJ1-1; perhaps TRBD1 as D (6 bases). Germline CDR1 is SGHRS and CDR2 is YFSETQ. Trimming left V 2 bases short and J 1 base short, with 27 bases between. CDR3 size: 20 residues. The CDR3 DNA is TGCGCCAGCAGCTTCAACTATGGCTGGGGGAAACAGGGAGCGAACACTGAAGCTTTCTTT. It yields the protein CASSFNYGWGKQGANTEAFF.

This chain uses TRBV30 with TRBJ2-2; TRBD1 agrees at 8 bases. The CDR3 has 14 amino acids. Per germline, CDR1 GTSNPN and CDR2 SVGIG (reference sequence). V was pared by 3 bases and J by 4 bases, with 4 bases of the junction left unmatched. The CDR3 nucleotides read TGTGCCTGGAGCAGGGGGCAAGGCACCGGGGAGCTGTTTTTT. Translated, it gives CAWSRGQGTGELFF.

The rearrangement links TRBV15 to TRBJ1-5; 9 bases fit TRBD1. From germline, CDR1 is LNHNV and CDR2 YYDKDF (reference sequence). Losses at the gene ends were 3 bases for V and 4 bases for J; bases not matched to a gene: 7. The CDR3 is made up of 16 amino acids. CDR3 coding DNA: TGTGCCACCAGCAGGCAAGGGACAGGGAATAATCAGCCCCAGCATTTT. Translating gives CATSRQGTGNNQPQHF.

This clone was observed a handful of times. The chain is built from TRBV7-3 and TRBJ2-5; TRBD2 matches at 10 bases. Germline V gives CDR1 SGHTA, CDR2 FQGTGA. Trimming removed 1 base from V and 2 bases from J; junction bases left unmatched: 4. CDR3 size: 16 residues. The CDR3 nucleotides are TGTGCCAGCAGCTTAAATCGAGCGGGAGGGCAAGAGACCCAGTACTTC. The encoded protein is CASSLNRAGGQETQYF.

J is TRBJ2-7 and V is TRBV5-1; possibly TRBD2 for D (6 bases). Germline V gene lookup returns CDR1 SGHRS and CDR2 YFSETQ. The CDR3 sequence is 13 residues long. V shed 4 bases and J shed 1 base, with 9 bases lying between them. The DNA of the CDR3 is TGCGCCAGCAGCCCCGGAGGGTCCTACGAGCAGTACGTC. This codes for CASSPGGSYEQYV.

This clone was detected only once. This CDR3 is CATGGQPQHF. CDR3 nucleotide sequence: TGTGCCACCGGGGGTCAGCCCCAGCATTTT. This chain uses TRBV6-5 with TRBJ1-5, with D maybe TRBD1 (5 bases). The CDR3 has 10 residues. Per germline, CDR1 MNHEY and CDR2 SVGAGI. V was pared by 10 bases and J by 6 bases, with 7 bases between.

The gene calls are TRBV30 and TRBJ2-1; D not certain. CDR3 size: 14 residues. CDR1 and CDR2 (germline): GTSNPN, SVGIG (reference sequence). The V end was cut by 2 bases, the J end by 0 bases, with 8 bases between. CDR3 sequence (DNA): TGTGCCTGGAGTAGAGCAATCTCCTACAATGAGCAGTTCTTC. Residues: CAWSRAISYNEQFF.

This clone has more than one count but fewer than ten. This chain links TRBV29-1 with TRBJ2-3, with TRBD1 as a possible D gene (7 bases). This CDR3 comprises 13 residues. Germline V CDR1 and CDR2: SQVTM, ANQGSEA. V was cut by 3 bases and J by 5 bases, with 12 bases left in between. DNA for the CDR3: TGCAGCGTTGAGTTTCAGGGGGGAGATACGCAGTATTTT. It encodes CSVEFQGGDTQYF.

The chain uses TRBV23-1 and TRBJ2-3; TRBD2 is a possible D gene (6 bases). TRBV23-1 is identified as an open reading frame with a role that is uncertain. The V gene lost 11 bases and the J gene lost 1 base, with 13 bases spanning the gap. The CDR3 covers 13 residues. The CDR3 loop is CAGGRRGTDTQYF. Here the CDR3 DNA reads TGCGCCGGAGGGCGGAGAGGCACAGATACGCAGTATTTT.

This chain connects TRBV28 to TRBJ1-2; weak D call: TRBD1 (6 bases). The V gene's germline CDR1 is MDHEN and CDR2 SYDVKM. The ends were cut back, 3 bases at V and 3 bases at J, with 14 bases in the middle. The CDR3 has 15 residues. Written as DNA, the CDR3 is TGTGCCAGCAGTTTGGGACAAGGACCACACTATGGCTACACCTTC. This codes for CASSLGQGPHYGYTF.